Listed here is a single TCR beta chain. Its antigen is not identified. This sample is drawn from a study of cytomegalovirus exposure and HLA in healthy donors. The donors (healthy individuals) were bone marrow donors. Germline values: CDR1 SGHDT, CDR2 YYEEEE. This CDR3 is built from 14 residues. The PCR employed 60 Vbeta primers together with 13 Jbeta primers. Repertoires were generated with immunoSEQ multiplex PCR, while TCRdb's copy carries only in-frame clones and drops some. The table includes under 150,000 clones, over 65% detected once. Findings and caveats of the study: As was reported, the HLA-A and HLA-B alleles of most subjects were accurately predicted from TCR beta sequences. It was confirmed in vitro that a few of the CMV-associated chains were specific for CMV antigens.

The chain uses TRBV5-6 and TRBJ2-5; TRBD1 matches at 12 bases. The DNA end is a closer match to TRBJ2-7, so the J assignment may be wrong. The TCR originated in a middle-aged woman in good health and CMV-seropositive. Sample: PBMCs. CDR3 region: CASSRDRGLYEQYF. CDR3 bases: TGTGCCAGCAGCCGGGACAGGGGGCTCTACGAGCAGTACTTC.